This entry lists 8 T cell receptor beta chains sequenced from one sample in a study of T cells in Graves' hyperthyroidism and ophthalmopathy (dated by TCRdb to between 2018 and 2021). Library preparation used multiplex PCR. These reads were obtained on an Illumina HiSeq 2000. The TCR beta CDR3 regions were amplified from the RNA transcripts. A first-round RT-PCR of the TCR CDR3 used the HTBI primer set with the Qiagen OneStep RT-PCR kit. Starting from the raw public reads, TCRdb applied fastp trimming at Q25, assembled clones with MiXCR and retained in-frame beta chains. Rows are combined by CDR3 protein, so each entry shows the most common genes and DNA. The sample yields about 610,000 distinct CDR3 sequences; roughly 14% were counted once. The ten largest clones capture 4% to 5.5% of the sample. Sequencing was carried out using blood. The receptor set was obtained from a woman aged 40 to 49 with Graves' ophthalmopathy.

The chain employs TRBV12-3 or TRBV12-4 and TRBJ2-2; 14 nucleotides line up with TRBD2. J gave up 1 base and V 1 base, and 8 bases lay outside the gene matches. The CDR3 has 20 amino acids. The CDR3 nucleotides read TGTGCCAGCAGTTTAGTTACGTCGGGACTAGCGGGAGAGAACACCGGGGAGCTGTTTTTT. Amino acids: CASSLVTSGLAGENTGELFF.

This clonotype was seen at least ten times. This chain uses TRBV13 with TRBJ2-7, with D uncertain. The V gene lost 0 bases and the J gene lost 2 bases, with 8 bases spanning the gap. CDR1 PRHDT and CDR2 FYEKMQ come from the germline V gene (reference sequence). The length of the CDR3 is 14 residues. This chain's CDR3 is CASSLGESPYEQYF. The CDR3 nucleotides are TGTGCCAGCAGCTTAGGGGAATCCCCCTACGAGCAGTACTTC.

In regard to this clonotype: The junction shows a germline mismatch at one end, possibly a read error. This rearrangement joins TRBV7-8 to TRBJ2-2, with no clear D. The germline V gene encodes CDR1 SGHVS and CDR2 FQNEAQ. CDR3 length equals 14 residues. DNA for the CDR3: TGTGCCGGCAGCCGAGAACCGAACACCGGGGAGCTGTTTTTT. Its translation: CAGSREPNTGELFF.

This clonotype was seen more than once but under ten times. The rearrangement joins TRBV30 to TRBJ1-6; no clear D gene. This CDR3 region has 12 residues. Deletions cut 3 bases from V and 10 bases from J, with 10 bases between. CDR1 is GTSNPN and CDR2 is SVGIG in the germline V gene (reference sequence). The CDR3 here is CAWRRWESPLHF. The CDR3 DNA reads as TGTGCCTGGAGAAGGTGGGAGTCACCCCTCCACTTT. Variable domain in full (rest from reference TRBV30 and TRBJ1-6): SQTIHQWPATLVQPVGSPLSLECTVEGTSNPNLYWYRQAAGRGLQLLFYSVGIGQISSEVPQNLSASRPQDRQFILSSKKLLLSDSGFYLCAWRRWESPLHFGNGTRLTVT.

This clonotype was observed many times. V usage is TRBV11-1 and J usage is TRBJ1-1; no definite D call. Trimming removed 1 base from V and 1 base from J, with 7 bases in between. The CDR3 has 14 amino acids. Germline CDR1 reads SGHAT; CDR2 reads FQDESV (reference sequence). The CDR3 loop reads CASSLGESNTEAFF. CDR3 coding DNA: TGTGCCAGCAGCTTAGGCGAGTCGAACACTGAAGCTTTCTTT.

Ten or more counts support this clonotype. CDR3 DNA: TGTGCCAGCAGTTACTCGACCCGACTAGCGGGAGACTCCTACGAGCAGTACTTC. Its protein product is CASSYSTRLAGDSYEQYF. V gene TRBV6-2 or TRBV6-3 combines with J gene TRBJ2-7, with 12 bases that match TRBD2. V trimming: 0 bases; J trimming: 0 bases; junction bases outside the gene matches: 6. Germline loops: CDR1 MNHEY, CDR2 SVGEGT. The CDR3 consists of 18 residues.

As for this clonotype: One junction end does not reproduce the germline sequence, and a read error may be involved. The chain couples TRBV18 to TRBJ1-1; 7 nucleotides align to TRBD1. Germline assignment: CDR1 KGHSH and CDR2 LQKENI. There are 17 residues in the CDR3. CDR3 nucleotide sequence: TGTGCCAGCTCACCACTACAGGGACAGCTCATGAACACTGGAGCTTTCTTT. Protein product: CASSPLQGQLMNTGAFF.

This clonotype has a count of ten or more. The V gene is TRBV6-5, the J gene TRBJ1-1; no reliable D call. This CDR3 comprises 15 residues. Germline V gene lookup returns CDR1 MNHEY and CDR2 SVGAGI. V dropped 0 bases and J dropped 0 bases, with 8 bases sitting between them. This CDR3 reads CASSYSLNLNTEAFF. The CDR3, as DNA: TGTGCCAGCAGTTACTCCCTGAACCTGAACACTGAAGCTTTCTTT.